Each of the 5 T cell receptor beta chains below was sequenced from the same sample in a study of CD4 T cells in relation to SARS-CoV-2 and coronaviruses. Sequencing was performed with immunoSEQ multiplex PCR; in TCRdb, only in-frame clones are kept and a portion is missing. The sample lists about 36,000 clones; roughly 83% were seen once. For these TCRs, the target antigens are not known. Sequencing input: naive CD4+ T cells from PBMCs, cultured in vitro. Described subset: naive CD4+ T cells isolated by negative enrichment. Receptors originate from an adult with COVID-19.

The count of this clone is one. V usage is TRBV3-1 (or the pseudogene TRBV3-2) and J usage is TRBJ2-2, with 7 bases identical to TRBD2. CDR1 LGHDT and CDR2 YNNKEL come from the germline V gene (reference sequence). The CDR3 has 17 residues. Trimming cost V 1 base and J 1 base; bases outside gene matches: 6. The CDR3: CASSQGWGRGNTGELFF. CDR3 sequence (DNA): TGTGCCAGCAGCCAAGGATGGGGGAGGGGGAACACCGGGGAGCTGTTTTTT.

The V gene is TRBV5-5, the J gene TRBJ2-7; D unresolved. Trimming left V 0 bases short and J 6 bases short, with 4 bases between. There are 11 residues in the CDR3. From germline, CDR1 is SGHKS and CDR2 YYEKEE (reference sequence). CDR3 DNA sequence: TGTGCCAGCAGCTTGGCCGGCGAGCAGTACTTC. As protein: CASSLAGEQYF.

The chain is built from TRBV7-2 and TRBJ2-1, with 11 bases aligning to TRBD1. V lost 7 bases, J lost 3 bases, and 5 bases stayed unmatched. The CDR3 length is 15 residues. Germline V gene lookup returns CDR1 SGHTA and CDR2 FQGNSA. The CDR3 bases are TGTGCCAGCATCGAAGGGACAGGGGGCTACAATGAGCAGTTCTTC. This sequence encodes CASIEGTGGYNEQFF.

The chain has TRBV4-1 and TRBJ2-5; 16 bases line up with TRBD2. CDR1 and CDR2 (germline): MGHRA, YSYEKL. The length of the CDR3 is 20 residues. The V gene end was trimmed by 4 bases and the J gene end by 4 bases; junction bases not matched to a gene: 15. CDR3 sequence reads: CASSPMGLAGGPVMVETQYF. As DNA, the CDR3 is TGCGCCAGCAGCCCGATGGGACTAGCGGGAGGGCCCGTTATGGTAGAGACCCAGTACTTC.

The chain employs TRBV15 and TRBJ1-5; 8 nucleotides match TRBD1. V lost 8 bases and J lost 5; bases outside the gene matches: 8. CDR1 is LNHNV, CDR2 YYDKDF, per germline (reference sequence). The CDR3 length is 14 residues. The DNA of the CDR3 is TGTGCCACCCCCCGGGACAGGACCGATCAGCCCCAGCATTTT. This translates into CATPRDRTDQPQHF.